This T cell receptor (beta chain) appears in the sequencing data of a study of blood T cell repertoires in COVID-19. Study details: The study drew acute and convalescent COVID-19 samples from the United States, Italy and Spain. T cells, B-cell-depleted T cells, or PBMCs provided the cDNA or gDNA that served as material.

The Seattle patients joined while their infection was active and were tracked longitudinally afterward. Authors' analysis steps: Nucleated cell counts were estimated from reference gene primer amplification. Sequencing was performed with immunoSEQ multiplex PCR; in TCRdb, only in-frame clones are kept and a portion is missing. Clonal size and the V and J genes are those of that table, whereas D and trimming came from the DNA. The sample includes some 350,000 clones, roughly 90% seen only once; the top ten take about 3%. CDR1 SGHVS and CDR2 FNYEAQ come from the germline V gene. The CDR3 is 16 residues long. V was pared by 0 bases and J by 0 bases, with 11 bases between.

The V gene is TRBV7-6, the J gene TRBJ1-1, with no clear D. The sequencing sample was made of peripheral blood. This sequence originates from a woman aged 30 to 39 with COVID-19, enrolled during active disease. The CDR3 DNA is TGTGCCAGCAGCTTAGCGACGGGAGGTCTGAACACTGAAGCTTTCTTT. This gives the protein CASSLATGGLNTEAFF. The variable domain in full, with the rest retrieved from reference TRBV7-6 and TRBJ1-1, is GAGVSQSPRYKVTKRGQDVALRCDPISGHVSLYWYRQALGQGPEFLTYFNYEAQQDKSGLPNDRFSAERPEGSISTLTIQRTEQRDSAMYRCASSLATGGLNTEAFFGQGTRLTVV.